The table lists the clone carrying this TCR beta chain with many counts. Its antigen remains unidentified. RNA transcripts gave rise to amplified TCR beta CDR3 regions. The primer set for the first-round RT-PCR of the TCR CDR3 was HTBI. MiXCR was run by TCRdb on the multiplex PCR reads, yielding one entry per CDR3 protein. The table has some 720,000 distinct CDR3 sequences, roughly 15% seen once. This record belongs to a study of T cells in Graves' hyperthyroidism and ophthalmopathy. Study-level points and caveats: From stable hyperthyroidism, ophthalmopathy was separated by a 13 V-J model.

Criteria for exclusion of patients were uncontrolled infection, other autoimmune disease, pregnancy or lactation. This CDR3 is built from 12 residues. From germline, CDR1 is SQVTM and CDR2 ANQGSEA. V lost 6 bases to trimming and J lost 0 bases, with 9 bases between them. The receptor's source is a man aged 18 to 29 with Graves' hyperthyroidism. This chain connects TRBV29-1 to TRBJ2-7, with D perhaps TRBD2 (6 bases). The sequenced sample consisted of blood. The CDR3 here is CSVGDSSYEQYF. CDR3 DNA: TGCAGCGTGGGGGACTCCTCCTACGAGCAGTACTTC.